The 31 T cell receptor beta chains below all came from one sample that was sequenced in a study of T cell repertoires in cytomegalovirus infection. Each CDR3 protein gets one entry after TCRdb re-called the reads with MiXCR. The sample holds roughly 150,000 distinct CDR3 sequences; about a quarter are singletons and the top ten take roughly 9.7%. Source material: PBMCs. All receptors come from a human donor in good health (CMV status not recorded). Some clones in this sample may be carry-over from other donors' samples.

This clonotype was detected only a few times. V and J are TRBV7-9 and TRBJ1-1; D is undetermined. CDR1 and CDR2 from the germline V gene are SEHNR and FQNEAQ (reference sequence). The CDR3 is 14 amino acids. The germline V and J ends were trimmed by 0 bases and 4 bases, with 9 bases remaining between them. The DNA for the CDR3 is TGTGCCAGCAGCTTAGCGCCGAGGGCCACTGAAGCTTTCTTT. Translating gives CASSLAPRATEAFF.

Concerning this clonotype itself: The junction does not match germline at one end; this may be a read error. This chain joins TRBV28 and TRBJ2-1, with TRBD2 identical over 7 bases. Germline assignment: CDR1 MDHEN and CDR2 SYDVKM. This CDR3 region has 14 residues. CDR3 bases: TGTGCCAGCAGTACGAGGGAGGGGTACAATCAGCAGTTCTTC. Protein: CASSTREGYNQQFF.

This clonotype occurred a few times. The chain combines TRBV20-1 with TRBJ2-7, with a tentative D call TRBD1 (5 bases). Germline loops: CDR1 DFQATT, CDR2 SNEGSKA (reference sequence). V was trimmed by 1 base and J by 0 bases, leaving 13 bases between them. The CDR3 loop spans 15 amino acids. In nucleotides, the CDR3 is TGCAGTGCTAGAGGACCAGGGTCTAGCTCCTACGAGCAGTACTTC. Its protein product is CSARGPGSSSYEQYF.

This clonotype was picked up many times. The chain joins TRBV12-3 or TRBV12-4 to TRBJ2-1; D uncertain. The CDR3 length is 15 residues. V dropped 5 bases and J dropped 6 bases, with 17 bases sitting between them. The CDR3, as DNA: TGTGCCAGCAGTCCATCCCGGTTGGGCCCCAATGAGCAGTTCTTC. It codes for CASSPSRLGPNEQFF.

This clonotype occurred a few times. The chain couples TRBV7-6 to TRBJ2-1, with D possibly being TRBD2 (6 bases). The CDR3 is 16 residues long. The germline V and J ends were trimmed by 4 bases and 0 bases, with 13 bases remaining between them. The germline gives CDR1 SGHVS, CDR2 FNYEAQ. CDR3 sequence (DNA): TGTGCCAGCAGCTCTAGCGTACAGAGCTCCTACAATGAGCAGTTCTTC. Its protein product is CASSSSVQSSYNEQFF.

This clonotype occurred many times. The rearrangement uses TRBV11-2 and TRBJ2-3; D may be TRBD2 (5 bases). This CDR3 is built from 13 residues. Germline CDR1 is SGHAT and CDR2 is FQNNGV. V lost 4 bases to trimming and J lost 4 bases, with 9 bases between them. In DNA form, the CDR3 reads TGTGCCAGCAGCTGGGCGGGCCCAGATACGCAGTATTTT. Amino acids: CASSWAGPDTQYF.

There are a few counts of this clonotype. The chain uses TRBV5-6 and TRBJ1-1; D may be TRBD1 (5 bases). Trimming took off 3 bases at V and 4 bases at J, with 16 bases between the two ends. The CDR3 covers 15 residues. CDR1 is SGHDT and CDR2 is YYEEEE in the germline V gene. The CDR3 reads CASSSQGRGGTEAFF. The CDR3 DNA is TGTGCCAGCAGCTCCCAGGGTCGAGGAGGCACTGAAGCTTTCTTT.

This clonotype was detected a few times. V gene TRBV14 combines with J gene TRBJ2-1; no firm D call. Germline CDR1 reads SGHDN; CDR2 reads FVKESK. V was shortened by 0 bases and J by 9 bases, with 9 bases between the two germline ends. The CDR3 totals 13 residues. DNA for the CDR3: TGTGCCAGCAGCCAAGAAAAGTTGGGTGAGCAGTTCTTC. This gives the protein CASSQEKLGEQFF.

This clonotype was seen more than once but under ten times. The chain combines TRBV3-1 with TRBJ2-3; 11 bases align to TRBD2. Losses at the gene ends were 3 bases for V and 8 bases for J; bases not matched to a gene: 13. CDR1 is LGHDT and CDR2 is YNNKEL in the germline V gene (reference sequence). There are 17 residues in the CDR3. Here the CDR3 DNA reads TGTGCCAGCAGCCACGCTCTACTAGCGGGGGCCATCGGTACGCAGTATTTT. Translated: CASSHALLAGAIGTQYF.

The chain uses TRBV4-3 and TRBJ2-6; TRBD1 aligns across 7 bases. With V trimmed by 0 bases and J by 7 bases, 6 bases remained unmatched. The V gene's germline CDR1 is LGHNA and CDR2 YSLEER. The CDR3 is made up of 16 amino acids. The DNA of the CDR3 is TGCGCCAGCAGCCAAGAACCCAGGGGGATTGCCAACGTCCTGACTTTC. As protein: CASSQEPRGIANVLTF.

The chain uses TRBV5-3 and TRBJ1-6; possibly TRBD1 for D (6 bases). TRBV5-3 is an open reading frame, and its role is uncertain. V shed 8 bases and J shed 9 bases, with 21 bases lying between them. The CDR3 totals 15 residues. The CDR3 sequence is CASSPDPPGVSPLHF. The CDR3 DNA follows: TGTGCCAGCAGCCCGGACCCACCAGGGGTTTCACCCCTCCACTTT.

On this clonotype: The germline gene is not matched at one end of the junction; a read error may be the cause. The chain recombines TRBV6-2 or TRBV6-3 with TRBJ2-1; possibly TRBD1 or TRBD2 for D (5 bases each). CDR1 is MNHEY and CDR2 is SVGEGT in the germline V gene. The CDR3 loop spans 14 amino acids. The CDR3 protein is CASSLAGWGNERFF. CDR3 DNA: TGTGCCAGCTCCCTCGCGGGTTGGGGCAATGAGCGGTTCTTC.

CDR3 sequence: CASSSEGGNEQFF. DNA for the CDR3: TGTGCCAGCAGCTCGGAGGGGGGCAATGAGCAGTTCTTC. This rearrangement joins TRBV11-3 to TRBJ2-1, with D possibly being TRBD1 or TRBD2 (6 bases each). V was clipped by 4 bases and J by 6 bases, with 10 bases between them. The CDR3 consists of 13 residues. From germline, CDR1 is SGHNT and CDR2 YENEEA.

This chain uses TRBV7-8 with TRBJ2-1, with 7 bases that match TRBD2. Germline CDR1 reads SGHVS; CDR2 reads FQNEAQ. V lost 5 bases to trimming and J lost 2 bases; unmatched junction nucleotides: 6. The CDR3 contains 15 residues. The CDR3 protein is CASSPGLPTYNEQFF. CDR3 nucleotides: TGTGCCAGCAGCCCGGGACTACCCACCTACAATGAGCAGTTCTTC.

This clonotype was picked up a small number of times. The rearrangement links TRBV18 to TRBJ2-1; maybe TRBD1 (6 bases). Trimming removed 3 bases from V and 3 bases from J, with 12 bases in between. The CDR3 is 15 amino acids. Germline V gives CDR1 KGHSH, CDR2 LQKENI. The CDR3 protein is CASSPDSRGYNEQFF. The CDR3 DNA reads TGTGCCAGCTCACCGGACAGTCGGGGCTACAATGAGCAGTTCTTC.

This chain connects TRBV20-1 to TRBJ1-1, with D tentatively TRBD1 (5 bases). The germline CDR1 and CDR2 sequences are DFQATT and SNEGSKA (reference sequence). Trimming took 0 bases from V and 0 from J, leaving 11 bases between them. The CDR3 spans 15 residues. The CDR3 sequence: CSARDGGGVNTEAFF. The CDR3 DNA follows: TGCAGTGCTAGAGATGGGGGGGGGGTGAACACTGAAGCTTTCTTT.

V gene TRBV20-1 combines with J gene TRBJ1-1; no clear D gene. Trimming stripped 4 bases from V and 1 base from J, with 4 bases between. This CDR3 comprises 11 residues. Germline V CDR1 and CDR2: DFQATT, SNEGSKA (reference sequence). The CDR3 sequence is CSATENTEAFF. Written as DNA, the CDR3 is TGCAGTGCTACAGAGAACACTGAAGCTTTCTTT.

This clonotype has a handful of counts. This chain joins TRBV10-2 and TRBJ1-5, with 12 bases identical to TRBD1. Germline V gene lookup returns CDR1 WSHSY and CDR2 SAAADI. The length of the CDR3 is 17 residues. Trimming at V came to 2 bases and at J to 7 bases, leaving 9 bases not matched to a gene. The CDR3 loop is CASSEPGTGGLGQPQHF. Written as DNA, the CDR3 is TGCGCCAGCAGTGAGCCTGGGACAGGGGGCCTGGGCCAGCCCCAGCATTTT.

Concerning this clonotype itself: This could be a read error, since a much larger clone is one nucleotide away. This chain connects TRBV7-6 to TRBJ2-5, with 9 nucleotides matching TRBD2. V was clipped by 4 bases and J by 6 bases; unmatched bases: 12. CDR1 and CDR2 from the germline V gene are SGHVS and FNYEAQ. The CDR3 length is 16 residues. The CDR3 here is CASSSSGLASQKTQYF. The CDR3, as DNA: TGTGCCAGCAGCTCCTCGGGACTAGCAAGTCAAAAGACCCAGTACTTC.

This clonotype was seen only a few times. The chain combines TRBV7-9 with TRBJ2-7; 7 bases match TRBD2. V lost 10 bases to trimming and J lost 5 bases; unmatched junction nucleotides: 14. CDR3 length: 14 residues. Germline CDR1 and CDR2: SEHNR and FQNEAQ (reference sequence). This CDR3 is CATQGRESVHEQYF. In nucleotides, the CDR3 is TGTGCCACCCAAGGGAGGGAGAGTGTCCACGAGCAGTACTTC. Full variable domain (rest looked up from reference TRBV7-9 and TRBJ2-7): DTGVSQNPRHKITKRGQNVTFRCDPISEHNRLYWYRQTLGQGPEFLTYFQNEAQLEKSRLLSDRFSAERPKGSFSTLEIQRTEQGDSAMYLCATQGRESVHEQYFGPGTRLTVT.

This clonotype was detected only a few times. The DNA for the CDR3 is TGCAGCGTTGGGTCCGGGACAGGGATAAATGGCTACACCTTC. The encoded protein is CSVGSGTGINGYTF. J is TRBJ1-2 and V is TRBV29-1; TRBD1 agrees at 9 bases. In germline, CDR1 is SQVTM, CDR2 ANQGSEA. V trimming: 4 bases; J trimming: 6 bases; junction bases outside the gene matches: 9. The CDR3 covers 14 residues.

In its sample, this clonotype was seen many times. This sequence joins TRBV7-2 and TRBJ2-1, with 7 bases identical to TRBD2. This CDR3 comprises 13 residues. The J segment lost 7 bases and the V segment lost 2 bases, leaving 2 bases of the junction unmatched. The germline CDR1 and CDR2 sequences are SGHTA and FQGNSA. CDR3 nucleotide sequence: TGTGCCAGCAGCTTAACGCGGGAGAATGAGCAGTTCTTC. As protein: CASSLTRENEQFF.

About this clonotype: One end of the junction is discordant with germline, which a read error may explain. V gene TRBV7-3 combines with J gene TRBJ2-7, with 8 positions matching TRBD2. There are 13 residues in the CDR3. Germline V lookup: CDR1 SGHTA, CDR2 FQGTGA. CDR3 nucleotides: TGTGCCGGCAGCCCGGGACTAGCCTACGAGCAGTACTTC. It translates to CAGSPGLAYEQYF.

The sample holds many counts of this clonotype. The chain carries TRBV28 and TRBJ2-1, with TRBD2 identical over 9 bases. CDR3 length equals 13 residues. V dropped 7 bases and J dropped 6; count of bases not matched to a gene: 4. The germline V gene has CDR1 MDHEN and CDR2 SYDVKM. CDR3 residues: CASITLAGNEQFF. The CDR3 nucleotides read TGTGCCAGCATAACACTAGCGGGCAATGAGCAGTTCTTC. Filled out from reference TRBV28 and TRBJ2-1, the complete variable domain reads DVKVTQSSRYLVKRTGEKVFLECVQDMDHENMFWYRQDPGLGLRLIYFSYDVKMKEKGDIPEGYSVSREKKERFSLILESASTNQTSMYLCASITLAGNEQFFGPGTRLTVL.

This clonotype was seen a few times. This chain uses TRBV20-1 with TRBJ2-4, with 7 bases identical to TRBD1. The V and J ends lost 5 bases and 0 bases, in that order; junction bases with no gene match: 4. The CDR3 contains 14 residues. Germline V gene data show CDR1 as DFQATT and CDR2 as SNEGSKA (reference sequence). The CDR3 sequence: CSAHDRVAKNIQYF. The CDR3 nucleotides read TGCAGTGCTCACGACAGGGTAGCCAAAAACATTCAGTACTTC.

This chain joins TRBV20-1 and TRBJ2-1, with 9 bases lining up with TRBD2. CDR3 length: 15 residues. After removal of 0 bases from V and 6 bases from J, the junction contained 6 bases not matched to a gene. The germline V gene has CDR1 DFQATT and CDR2 SNEGSKA (reference sequence). For the CDR3, the DNA is TGCAGTGCTAGAGATCTGGCGGGAGGGATCAATGAGCAGTTCTTC. It translates to CSARDLAGGINEQFF.

This clonotype was detected ten times or more. J is TRBJ1-3 and V is TRBV7-2; D might be TRBD1 (6 bases). Per the germline V gene, CDR1 is SGHTA and CDR2 is FQGNSA. This CDR3 is 16 amino acids long. V lost 5 bases to trimming and J lost 0 bases, with 14 bases between them. The CDR3 bases are TGTGCCAGCAGCATCAGGGACACGGTCTCTGGAAACACCATATATTTT. The encoded protein is CASSIRDTVSGNTIYF.

The chain employs TRBV29-1 and TRBJ2-7, with 8 bases matching TRBD1. Germline trimming cut 3 bases from V and 0 bases from J; bases unmatched to any gene: 4. In germline, CDR1 is SQVTM, CDR2 ANQGSEA. The CDR3 is made up of 14 amino acids. For the CDR3, the DNA is TGCAGCGTTGACGGACAGGGAGGCTCCTACGAGCAGTACTTC. Encoded protein: CSVDGQGGSYEQYF.

CDR3 sequence (DNA): TGTGCCAGCAGTGCTAGTGATTCACCCCTCCACTTT. Its protein is CASSASDSPLHF. The chain combines TRBV2 with TRBJ1-6; D uncertain. Deletions cut 4 bases from V and 8 bases from J, with 6 bases between. The CDR3 is 12 amino acids. Germline assignment: CDR1 SNHLY and CDR2 FYNNEI.

The J gene is TRBJ1-1, the V gene TRBV6-1; D is undetermined. Germline V gene lookup returns CDR1 MNHNS and CDR2 SASEGT. The CDR3 sequence is 15 residues long. The V gene lost 7 bases and the J gene lost 3 bases, with 18 bases spanning the gap. CDR3: CASTRVVADYTEAFF. CDR3 coding DNA: TGTGCCAGCACCCGGGTTGTCGCGGATTACACTGAAGCTTTCTTT.

The gene calls are TRBV10-3 and TRBJ2-1; the D gene could be TRBD1 or TRBD2 (6 bases each). The V gene lost 6 bases and the J gene lost 5 bases, with 14 bases spanning the gap. Germline V gene data show CDR1 as ENHRY and CDR2 as SYGVKD. The CDR3 extends over 14 amino acids. CDR3 nucleotides: TGTGCCATCAGCGGTAGGGGGGCGGACAATGAGCAGTTCTTC. Amino acids: CAISGRGADNEQFF.